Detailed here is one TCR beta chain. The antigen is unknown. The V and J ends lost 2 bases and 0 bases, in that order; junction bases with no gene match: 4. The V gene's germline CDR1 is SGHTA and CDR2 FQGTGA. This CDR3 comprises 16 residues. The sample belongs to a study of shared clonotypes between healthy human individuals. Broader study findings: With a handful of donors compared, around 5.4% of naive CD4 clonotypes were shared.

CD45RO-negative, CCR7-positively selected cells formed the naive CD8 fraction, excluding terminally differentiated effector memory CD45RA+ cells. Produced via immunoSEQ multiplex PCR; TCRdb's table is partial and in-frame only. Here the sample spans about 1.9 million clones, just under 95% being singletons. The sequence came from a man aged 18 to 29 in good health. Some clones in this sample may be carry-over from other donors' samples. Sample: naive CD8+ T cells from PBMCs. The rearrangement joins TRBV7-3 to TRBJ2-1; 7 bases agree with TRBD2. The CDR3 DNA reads TGTGCCAGCAGCTTATACGCGGGAGTCTCCTACAATGAGCAGTTCTTC. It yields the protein CASSLYAGVSYNEQFF.